A single sample gave rise to the 9 T cell receptor beta chains below, sequenced in a study of blood T cells in healthy people across ages. A sample-barcoded 5' primer and a J-beta primer mix were used in a second PCR of about 6 to 12 cycles. TCRdb passed the 5' RACE reads through MiXCR, listing each CDR3 protein once. The sample has 450,000 to 600,000 distinct CDR3 sequences, over 25% seen once. The same sample was also studied in work on T cells of mothers and their children.

The material sequenced was blood. These receptor sequences come from a boy aged 2-9 years in good health.

The chain couples TRBV19 to TRBJ2-5; no firm D call. CDR3 size: 13 residues. V was cut by 0 bases and J by 9 bases, with 11 bases left in between. Germline CDR1 and CDR2: LNHDA and SQIVND (reference sequence). The DNA for the CDR3 is TGTGCCAGTAGTATAGACACCACGAAGGCCCAGTACTTC. Protein: CASSIDTTKAQYF. Full variable domain (remainder filled in from reference TRBV19 and TRBJ2-5): DGGITQSPKYLFRKEGQNVTLSCEQNLNHDAMYWYRQDPGQGLRLIYYSQIVNDFQKGDIAEGYSVSREKKESFPLTVTSAQKNPTAFYLCASSIDTTKAQYFGPGTRLLVL.

This clonotype has only a few counts. The chain recombines TRBV20-1 with TRBJ2-3; tentatively, D is TRBD1 or TRBD2 (6 bases each). The ends were cut back, 6 bases at V and 7 bases at J, with 20 bases in the middle. CDR1 and CDR2 from the germline V gene are DFQATT and SNEGSKA (reference sequence). This CDR3 comprises 14 residues. DNA of the CDR3: TGCAGTGCCCAACCGAGGGGGGCGGGAAATACGCAGTATTTT. It encodes CSAQPRGAGNTQYF.

This clonotype has more than one count but fewer than ten. The chain links TRBV6-6 to TRBJ2-2; a possible D gene is TRBD2 (6 bases). Between the trimmed V and J ends, which lost 5 bases and 4 bases, there was a span of 14 bases. Germline CDR1 reads MNHNY; CDR2 reads SVGAGI (reference sequence). CDR3 size: 15 residues. The CDR3 loop reads CASSRDWRGTGELFF. The CDR3 region has the DNA TGTGCCAGCAGTCGCGACTGGCGGGGCACCGGGGAGCTGTTTTTT.

Only a few counts were recorded for this clonotype. This chain uses TRBV7-9 with TRBJ2-5; TRBD1 matches 8 bases. Trimming took 5 bases from V and 4 from J; bases not matched to a gene: 6. The CDR3 covers 14 residues. Germline V gene sequence: CDR1 SEHNR, CDR2 FQNEAQ (reference sequence). The DNA for the CDR3 is TGTGCCAGCAGCCCCTGGGACAGGAGAGAGACCCAGTACTTC. Translating gives CASSPWDRRETQYF.

This clonotype was counted ten times or more. The rearrangement links TRBV5-1 to TRBJ1-1; 7 nucleotides line up with TRBD1. Trimming removed 1 base from V and 10 bases from J; junction bases left unmatched: 13. Per germline, CDR1 SGHRS and CDR2 YFSETQ. CDR3 length equals 15 residues. The CDR3 DNA follows: TGCGCCAGCAGCTTGACGGGACAGCACCTCCAGTCAGCTTTCTTT. Amino acids: CASSLTGQHLQSAFF.

This clonotype was counted ten times or more. The chain couples TRBV12-3 or TRBV12-4 to TRBJ1-5, with TRBD1 matching over 7 bases. This CDR3 region has 14 residues. Trimming removed 3 bases from V and 1 base from J; junction bases left unmatched: 0. CDR3 sequence reads: CASSLGQSNQPQHF. The CDR3 DNA sequence: TGTGCCAGCAGTTTGGGACAGAGCAATCAGCCCCAGCATTTT.

V is TRBV29-1 and J is TRBJ1-2; D gene uncertain. V lost 8 bases and J lost 5, with 12 bases in between. This CDR3 is built from 11 residues. CDR1 is SQVTM, CDR2 ANQGSEA, per germline. The CDR3 DNA reads TGCAGCTCCGCGGGAGTTTATGGCTACACCTTC. The encoded protein is CSSAGVYGYTF.

This clonotype was counted between two and nine times. V and J are TRBV20-1 and TRBJ1-1; possible D gene TRBD1, 5 bases. Germline V gives CDR1 DFQATT, CDR2 SNEGSKA (reference sequence). V lost 6 bases and J 5 bases, leaving 13 bases between the germline ends. The CDR3 has 12 amino acids. CDR3 sequence (DNA): TGCAGTGCCCTGCGGGGGTGGACTGAAGCTTTCTTT. Translating gives CSALRGWTEAFF.

The chain combines TRBV25-1 with TRBJ1-2, with no clear D. Trimming removed 8 bases at V and 4 bases at J, with 17 bases between. The CDR3 consists of 14 residues. The germline CDR1 and CDR2 sequences are MGHDK and SYGVNS. The CDR3 region is CASVGDSRPYGYTF. The CDR3, as DNA: TGTGCCAGCGTTGGGGATTCTAGACCCTATGGCTACACCTTC.